What follows is one TCR beta chain and its context. This entry belongs to a study of radiation and T cells in renal cell carcinoma. Background on the study: Nephrectomy followed 15 Gy stereotactic body radiation by 4 weeks.

Repertoires were generated with immunoSEQ multiplex PCR, while TCRdb's copy carries only in-frame clones and drops some. The table lists 150,000 or so clones, about 88% of them singletons. Germline CDR1 SGDLS, CDR2 YYNGEE. The CDR3 spans 15 residues. V was pared by 3 bases and J by 0 bases, with 10 bases between. This sample's time point: baseline pretreatment blood. Treatment reported: 15 Gy SBRT to primary tumor, nephrectomy 4 weeks later. After SBRT, blood was collected at 2 and 4 weeks, plus baseline. Clear cell pathology was present in this patient's renal cell carcinoma. Sequenced material: blood, taken from a patient whose treatment included radiotherapy and nephrectomy. The J gene is TRBJ1-3, the V gene TRBV9; D not resolved. This sequence was found in a woman aged 70-85 years with renal cell carcinoma. The chain's CDR3 is CASSAKWSSGNTIYF. As DNA, the CDR3 is TGTGCCAGCAGCGCCAAATGGAGCTCTGGAAACACCATATATTTT. Complete variable domain (other parts from reference TRBV9 and TRBJ1-3): DSGVTQTPKHLITATGQRVTLRCSPRSGDLSVYWYQQSLDQGLQFLIQYYNGEERAKGNILERFSAQQFPDLHSELNLSSLELGDSALYFCASSAKWSSGNTIYFGEGSWLTVV.